This passage covers 16 T cell receptor beta chains from one sample sequenced in a study of blood T cell repertoires in COVID-19. The repertoire was sequenced with immunoSEQ multiplex PCR; TCRdb's copy has only in-frame clones and lacks some. The data show 140,000 to 150,000 clones, with around four fifths seen just once and 4.5% to 6% held by the top ten. Sequencing was performed on peripheral blood. All receptors come from a human donor in a cohort sampled during active COVID-19.

The rearrangement uses TRBV5-4 and TRBJ2-1; D call uncertain. Trimming took 0 bases from V and 4 from J, leaving 8 bases between them. The length of the CDR3 is 14 residues. The germline CDR1 and CDR2 sequences are SGHNT and YYREEE (reference sequence). CDR3 sequence (DNA): TGTGCCAGCAGCTTGGACACAGTATACAATGAGCAGTTCTTC. Translation: CASSLDTVYNEQFF.

The chain couples TRBV3-1 (or the pseudogene TRBV3-2) to TRBJ2-1; 8 nucleotides agree with TRBD2. The germline gives CDR1 LGHDT, CDR2 YNNKEL (reference sequence). J gave up 5 bases and V 6 bases, and 6 bases lay outside the gene matches. The CDR3 has 14 amino acids. The CDR3 spells CASRRRGADNEQFF. Written as DNA, the CDR3 is TGTGCCAGCAGACGGCGGGGGGCCGACAATGAGCAGTTCTTC.

The rearrangement links TRBV11-1 to TRBJ2-7; D is perhaps TRBD2 (7 bases). The CDR3 spans 14 residues. Between the trimmed V and J ends, which lost 5 bases and 2 bases, there was a span of 13 bases. CDR1 SGHAT and CDR2 FQDESV come from the germline V gene (reference sequence). The CDR3, as DNA: TGTGCCAGCAGCGACCGGGGGGCCCCCTACGAGCAGTACGTC. Translated: CASSDRGAPYEQYV.

The V and J genes are TRBV11-1 and TRBJ2-2; D call uncertain. The CDR3 is 12 amino acids. Trimming left V 5 bases short and J 2 bases short, with 3 bases between. From germline, CDR1 is SGHAT and CDR2 FQDESV (reference sequence). The CDR3 is CASSINTGELFF. The CDR3 DNA reads TGTGCCAGCAGCATAAACACCGGGGAGCTGTTTTTT.

The chain joins TRBV29-1 to TRBJ1-1; TRBD1 matches 8 bases. Unmatched junction bases numbered 8, after V lost 5 bases and J lost 6 bases. CDR1 SQVTM and CDR2 ANQGSEA come from the germline V gene. The CDR3 is 13 residues long. CDR3 in amino acids: CSVHHGQGSEAFF. The CDR3 DNA reads TGCAGCGTTCACCACGGACAGGGCTCTGAAGCTTTCTTT.

The CDR3 reads CASSLGQGANTGELFF. CDR3 DNA: TGTGCCAGCAGCCTGGGACAGGGGGCGAACACCGGGGAGCTGTTTTTT. The rearrangement links TRBV7-8 to TRBJ2-2; 11 bases fit TRBD1. Unmatched junction bases numbered 2, after V lost 5 bases and J lost 0 bases. The CDR3 extends over 16 amino acids. Germline V gene sequence: CDR1 SGHVS, CDR2 FQNEAQ.

In DNA, the CDR3 is TGTGCCAGCAGCTCAGGGGGTTCCTATGGCTACACCTTC. Encoded protein: CASSSGGSYGYTF. This sequence joins TRBV7-9 and TRBJ1-2; 7 bases agree with TRBD1. CDR3 size: 13 residues. The V and J ends lost 4 bases and 4 bases, in that order; junction bases with no gene match: 3. CDR1 and CDR2 (germline): SEHNR, FQNEAQ (reference sequence).

The chain couples TRBV5-1 to TRBJ1-4; 7 bases map to TRBD1. In germline, CDR1 is SGHRS, CDR2 YFSETQ. This CDR3 contains 15 residues. V dropped 5 bases and J dropped 8; count of bases not matched to a gene: 12. In DNA, the CDR3 is TGCGCCAGCAGTTTAGAAGGGGGCGCGGGGGAAAAACTGTTTTTT. Protein sequence: CASSLEGGAGEKLFF.

V and J are TRBV2 and TRBJ2-2; TRBD2 might be the D (5 bases). V lost 4 bases to trimming and J lost 7 bases, with 7 bases between them. CDR1 is SNHLY and CDR2 is FYNNEI in the germline V gene. The length of the CDR3 is 12 residues. CDR3 amino acids: CASSAEGGELFF. The CDR3 DNA follows: TGTGCCAGCAGTGCCGAGGGCGGGGAGCTGTTTTTT. Full variable domain (missing parts from reference TRBV2 and TRBJ2-2): EPEVTQTPSHQVTQMGQEVILRCVPISNHLYFYWYRQILGQKVEFLVSFYNNEISEKSEIFDDQFSVERPDGSNFTLKIRSTKLEDSAMYFCASSAEGGELFFGEGSRLTVL.

The chain joins TRBV10-3 to TRBJ2-5; D possibly corresponds to TRBD2 (7 bases). Germline CDR1 and CDR2: ENHRY and SYGVKD. V lost 5 bases and J lost 5, with 18 bases in between. The CDR3 spans 15 residues. The CDR3 loop reads CAISPRGADGETQYF. CDR3 sequence (DNA): TGTGCCATCAGTCCCCGGGGGGCCGACGGGGAGACCCAGTACTTC.

The chain uses TRBV5-1 and TRBJ2-7; TRBD2 might be the D (7 bases). With 4 bases removed from V and 2 bases from J, the gap between germline ends came to 19 bases. The CDR3 has 16 residues. Germline CDR1 is SGHRS and CDR2 is YFSETQ. This CDR3 reads CASSLRGGETPYEQYF. The CDR3 DNA reads TGCGCCAGCAGCCTAAGGGGGGGGGAAACCCCCTACGAGCAGTACTTC.

The rearrangement joins TRBV18 to TRBJ2-7; possible D gene TRBD1, 5 bases. This CDR3 contains 15 residues. Germline loops: CDR1 KGHSH, CDR2 LQKENI. Deletions cut 2 bases from V and 0 bases from J, with 11 bases between. The CDR3 here is CASSPVTGSSYEQYV. CDR3 bases: TGTGCCAGCTCACCAGTAACAGGTAGCTCCTACGAGCAGTACGTC.

The J gene is TRBJ2-1, the V gene TRBV5-6; TRBD2 agrees at 7 bases. The CDR3 covers 14 residues. The V segment lost 4 bases and the J segment 10 bases; nucleotides outside the gene matches: 11. Germline loops: CDR1 SGHDT, CDR2 YYEEEE. CDR3 coding DNA: TGTGCCAGCAGCCCGATGACTAGCCTCGGCGAGCAGTTCTTC. It encodes CASSPMTSLGEQFF.

V is TRBV5-6 and J is TRBJ2-7; possible D gene TRBD1, 6 bases. The CDR3 is made up of 14 amino acids. The V gene's germline CDR1 is SGHDT and CDR2 YYEEEE. The V gene lost 4 bases and the J gene lost 0 bases, with 11 bases spanning the gap. The CDR3 protein is CASSVRTVSYEQYF. CDR3 bases: TGTGCCAGCAGCGTTCGGACAGTCTCCTACGAGCAGTACTTC.

The CDR3 spells CASSYMDSRQPQHF. CDR3 nucleotide sequence: TGTGCCAGCAGCTATATGGACAGTAGGCAGCCCCAGCATTTT. The genes are TRBV28 and TRBJ1-5; D is possibly TRBD1 (6 bases). The germline V gene has CDR1 MDHEN and CDR2 SYDVKM. The CDR3 has 14 residues. V lost 6 bases and J 7 bases, leaving 16 bases between the germline ends. The full variable domain, rest sourced from reference TRBV28 and TRBJ1-5, is DVKVTQSSRYLVKRTGEKVFLECVQDMDHENMFWYRQDPGLGLRLIYFSYDVKMKEKGDIPEGYSVSREKKERFSLILESASTNQTSMYLCASSYMDSRQPQHFGDGTRLSIL.

J is TRBJ2-7 and V is TRBV12-3 or TRBV12-4; D possibly corresponds to TRBD2 (6 bases). Trimming removed 3 bases at V and 7 bases at J, with 13 bases between. This CDR3 has 13 residues. This chain's CDR3 is CASSFGGYGEQYF. In DNA, the CDR3 is TGTGCCAGCAGTTTTGGGGGGTATGGGGAGCAGTACTTC.